Sequencing of this TCR beta chain was carried out in a study of CD8 T cells in Susac syndrome. Reverse transcription of roughly 0.5 to 1 ug RNA was performed with random hexamers. Amplification of TCR beta CDR3 by immunoSEQ multiplex PCR spanned 54 Vbeta and 13 Jbeta. TCRdb processed the immunoSEQ multiplex PCR reads anew with MiXCR; each CDR3 protein has one entry. This sample yields approximately 170,000 distinct CDR3 sequences, of which about 94% are seen a single time; around 0.13% belongs to the top ten. The V gene's germline CDR1 is SGDLS and CDR2 YYNGEE. Trimming took off 1 base at V and 2 bases at J, with 7 bases between the two ends. CDR3 length: 15 amino acids. TCR beta was sequenced from blood CD8+ and CD4+ T cells.

J is TRBJ2-6 and V is TRBV9; D is undetermined. The source of this sequence is a human donor in good health. The sample consisted of CD4+ T cells from PBMCs. The CDR3 sequence is CASSVQSPGANVLTF. CDR3 in DNA: TGTGCCAGCAGCGTACAGAGCCCTGGGGCCAACGTCCTGACTTTC.